This T cell receptor beta chain was identified in a study of identical twins. Study conclusions and caveats: Fewer insertions characterized abundant cord blood beta clonotypes, whereas memory repertoires showed none.

Healthy Caucasians alone served as donors. Of note for this clonotype: Its antigen is as yet unknown.

Using its own MiXCR run on the 5' RACE reads, TCRdb lists one record per CDR3 protein. The sample yields a few hundred thousand distinct CDR3 sequences, around 9% seen once. The CDR3 has 18 amino acids. In germline, CDR1 is LNHDA, CDR2 SQIVND (reference sequence). The junction had 15 bases not matched to a gene; V was cut back by 7 bases and J by 5 bases. This TCR was recovered from a woman aged 50 to 60 in good health. This chain connects TRBV19 to TRBJ2-2; 11 bases line up with TRBD1. Sequencing was carried out using naive T cells sorted from blood. The CDR3 DNA sequence: TGTGCCAGTACCCTCCCGAAGGGGACAGGGGGTTTTACCGGGGAGCTGTTTTTT. The encoded protein is CASTLPKGTGGFTGELFF.